The 24 T cell receptor beta chains presented below share a single source sample, sequenced in a study of blood T cell repertoires in COVID-19. Using immunoSEQ multiplex PCR, the repertoire was profiled, and TCRdb retains in-frame clones only, with some absent. Among tens of thousands of clones listed, 80% to 85% were seen once. Material for sequencing was peripheral blood. These receptors all stem from a human donor in a cohort sampled during active COVID-19.

V and J are TRBV25-1 and TRBJ2-7, with unresolved D. CDR1 and CDR2 (germline): MGHDK, SYGVNS. Trimming removed 5 bases from V and 3 bases from J, with 5 bases in between. The CDR3 extends over 11 amino acids. The CDR3 DNA follows: TGTGCCAGCAGTATGTACTACGAGCAGTACTTC. Its protein product is CASSMYYEQYF.

The CDR3 nucleotides read TGTGCCAGCTCACCCCTCGGGGTTTCCTACGAGCAGTACTTC. This encodes CASSPLGVSYEQYF. V is TRBV18 and J is TRBJ2-7; possible D gene TRBD2, 5 bases. The CDR3 contains 14 residues. V was pared by 3 bases and J by 1 base, with 10 bases between. The germline V gene has CDR1 KGHSH and CDR2 LQKENI.

This clone was seen a few times. The chain carries TRBV7-9 and TRBJ1-6; TRBD1 agrees at 7 bases. V lost 5 bases, J lost 6 bases, and 19 bases stayed unmatched. Germline assignment: CDR1 SEHNR and CDR2 FQNEAQ (reference sequence). This CDR3 contains 19 residues. CDR3 nucleotide sequence: TGTGCCAGCAGCACTCCTTCAGGGAATCAGGGGGTCGTTAATTCACCCCTCCACTTT. Translating it yields CASSTPSGNQGVVNSPLHF.

The V gene is TRBV5-1, the J gene TRBJ2-1; 9 bases match TRBD1. Germline loops: CDR1 SGHRS, CDR2 YFSETQ. The CDR3 length is 15 residues. Trimming removed 0 bases from V and 8 bases from J; junction bases left unmatched: 6. CDR3 region: CASSLAAQGAHEQFF. The CDR3 bases are TGCGCCAGCAGCTTGGCTGCACAGGGGGCGCATGAGCAGTTCTTC.

The gene calls are TRBV7-2 and TRBJ1-1; D may be TRBD1 (6 bases). The CDR3 has 14 residues. CDR1 SGHTA and CDR2 FQGNSA come from the germline V gene. With 5 bases removed from V and 2 bases from J, the gap between germline ends came to 12 bases. CDR3: CASSRRGGNTEAFF. The CDR3 nucleotides are TGTGCCAGCAGCAGACGAGGGGGAAACACTGAAGCTTTCTTT.

The genes are TRBV6-4 and TRBJ1-2; 9 bases are shared with TRBD1. V lost 2 bases to trimming and J lost 14 bases; unmatched junction nucleotides: 6. From germline, CDR1 is MRHNA and CDR2 SNTAGT. The length of the CDR3 is 12 residues. The CDR3 here is CASSDPGTGWTF. The CDR3 bases are TGTGCCAGCAGTGACCCCGGGACAGGGTGGACCTTC.

The gene calls are TRBV6-5 and TRBJ1-2, with TRBD1 as a possible D gene (5 bases). V was shortened by 2 bases and J by 5 bases, with 12 bases between the two germline ends. Germline V gives CDR1 MNHEY, CDR2 SVGAGI. The CDR3 runs 14 residues. CDR3 DNA sequence: TGTGCCAGCAGTTACCTTACTTCAGGGTATGGCTACACCTTC. It codes for CASSYLTSGYGYTF.

This chain links TRBV5-8 with TRBJ2-3, with a tentative D call TRBD1 (5 bases). CDR1 SGHTS and CDR2 YDEGEE come from the germline V gene. The CDR3 spans 12 residues. V lost 0 bases and J 7 bases, leaving 6 bases between the germline ends. The CDR3 DNA sequence: TGTGCCAGCAGCTTGGACAGGAATACGCAGTATTTT. Its translation: CASSLDRNTQYF.

The chain uses TRBV18 and TRBJ2-3; D is undetermined. Germline assignment: CDR1 KGHSH and CDR2 LQKENI. V was cut by 2 bases and J by 0 bases, with 6 bases left in between. This CDR3 has 14 residues. The CDR3 coding sequence is TGTGCCAGCTCACCAGTATCTAGCACAGATACGCAGTATTTT. Amino acid sequence: CASSPVSSTDTQYF.

This rearrangement joins TRBV27 to TRBJ2-1, with TRBD1 matching over 11 bases. The CDR3 covers 15 residues. The germline V gene encodes CDR1 MNHEY and CDR2 SMNVEV (reference sequence). J gave up 7 bases and V 4 bases, and 6 bases lay outside the gene matches. Here the CDR3 DNA reads TGTGCCAGCAGTTCCCTGGGACAGGGGGGAAATGAGCAGTTCTTC. Residues: CASSSLGQGGNEQFF.

V and J are TRBV7-2 and TRBJ1-5; 8 nucleotides align to TRBD1. Trimming cost V 2 bases and J 0 bases; bases outside gene matches: 0. Looked up from germline, CDR1 is SGHTA and CDR2 is FQGNSA. The CDR3 spans 15 residues. CDR3: CASSLQGASNQPQHF. In DNA form, the CDR3 reads TGTGCCAGCAGCTTACAGGGGGCTAGCAATCAGCCCCAGCATTTT. Using reference TRBV7-2 and TRBJ1-5 for the parts outside the CDR3, the full variable domain is GAGVSQSPSNKVTEKGKDVELRCDPISGHTALYWYRQSLGQGLEFLIYFQGNSAPDKSGLPSDRFSAERTGGSVSTLTIQRTQQEDSAVYLCASSLQGASNQPQHFGDGTRLSIL.

The chain joins TRBV5-6 to TRBJ1-1, with D unclear. Germline V gene lookup returns CDR1 SGHDT and CDR2 YYEEEE. Trimming left V 0 bases short and J 6 bases short, with 15 bases between. The CDR3 loop spans 15 amino acids. This CDR3 reads CASSLAGSDSSEAFF. CDR3 coding DNA: TGTGCCAGCAGCTTGGCCGGGTCGGATTCTTCTGAAGCTTTCTTT.

This clone was recorded a few times. V gene TRBV3-1 (or the pseudogene TRBV3-2) combines with J gene TRBJ1-1; D is undetermined. V lost 0 bases, J lost 0 bases, and 11 bases lay in between. CDR1 LGHDT and CDR2 YNNKEL come from the germline V gene (reference sequence). The CDR3 length is 16 residues. CDR3 DNA sequence: TGTGCCAGCAGCCAAGACAACATACAAATGAACACTGAAGCTTTCTTT. It specifies CASSQDNIQMNTEAFF.

The chain couples TRBV6-6 to TRBJ2-3; 7 positions agree with TRBD1. CDR3 size: 16 residues. The V gene end was trimmed by 3 bases and the J gene end by 4 bases; junction bases not matched to a gene: 10. The germline gives CDR1 MNHNY, CDR2 SVGAGI (reference sequence). The CDR3, as DNA: TGTGCCAGCAGTTATCCCGGACAGGTTGGCCCAGATACGCAGTATTTT. It translates to CASSYPGQVGPDTQYF.

V and J are TRBV9 and TRBJ1-1, with 7 positions matching TRBD1. CDR1 SGDLS and CDR2 YYNGEE come from the germline V gene. The V gene end was trimmed by 3 bases and the J gene end by 4 bases; junction bases not matched to a gene: 6. The CDR3 sequence is 14 residues long. The CDR3: CASSAQGKGTEAFF. The CDR3 DNA is TGTGCCAGCAGCGCACAGGGGAAAGGCACTGAAGCTTTCTTT. Full variable domain (remainder filled in from reference TRBV9 and TRBJ1-1): DSGVTQTPKHLITATGQRVTLRCSPRSGDLSVYWYQQSLDQGLQFLIQYYNGEERAKGNILERFSAQQFPDLHSELNLSSLELGDSALYFCASSAQGKGTEAFFGQGTRLTVV.

The V call is TRBV5-1, the J call TRBJ2-3; D gene unclear. This CDR3 has 15 residues. Germline CDR1 is SGHRS and CDR2 is YFSETQ. V dropped 7 bases and J dropped 2 bases, with 17 bases sitting between them. CDR3 coding DNA: TGCGCCAGCCTCCGAGGAATTCCTAACACAGATACGCAGTATTTT. Amino acids: CASLRGIPNTDTQYF.

The chain uses TRBV7-8 and TRBJ1-1; TRBD1 matches at 7 bases. This CDR3 region has 15 residues. Germline values: CDR1 SGHVS, CDR2 FQNEAQ. V shed 4 bases and J 1 base; nucleotides not matched to a gene: 6. The CDR3, as DNA: TGTGCCAGCAGCTCAGCCGGGACAGCGAACACTGAAGCTTTCTTT. Translation: CASSSAGTANTEAFF. The full variable domain, completed using reference TRBV7-8 and TRBJ1-1, is GAGVSQSPRYKVAKRGQDVALRCDPISGHVSLFWYQQALGQGPEFLTYFQNEAQLDKSGLPSDRFFAERPEGSVSTLKIQRTQQEDSAVYLCASSSAGTANTEAFFGQGTRLTVV.

The CDR3 here is CASNPDSLYNSPLHF. CDR3 DNA sequence: TGCGCCAGCAACCCTGACAGCCTCTATAATTCACCCCTCCACTTT. The chain recombines TRBV10-2 with TRBJ1-6, with D possibly TRBD1 on 5 matching bases. Germline CDR1 is WSHSY and CDR2 is SAAADI. The CDR3 spans 15 residues. V lost 7 bases and J 3 bases, leaving 13 bases between the germline ends.

Concerning this clone itself: In the same sample, other DNA sequences code for this CDR3. The V and J genes are TRBV5-1 and TRBJ2-5; 9 bases align to TRBD2. Germline V gene sequence: CDR1 SGHRS, CDR2 YFSETQ. CDR3 length: 15 amino acids. With 4 bases clipped from V and 5 bases from J, the junction kept 9 bases outside the gene matches. The CDR3 is CASSPSGGPQETQYF. CDR3 nucleotides: TGCGCCAGCAGCCCCAGCGGGGGGCCGCAGGAGACCCAGTACTTC.

The V call is TRBV18, the J call TRBJ1-1; D is unresolved. Trimming took 4 bases from V and 2 from J, leaving 8 bases between them. This CDR3 has 13 amino acids. Germline CDR1 reads KGHSH; CDR2 reads LQKENI. The CDR3 region is CASSRSGNTEAFF. DNA for the CDR3: TGTGCCAGCTCACGCTCGGGAAACACTGAAGCTTTCTTT.

This clone came up a few times. The J gene is TRBJ1-2, the V gene TRBV7-9; D gene ambiguous. This CDR3 contains 15 residues. Germline V CDR1 and CDR2: SEHNR, FQNEAQ (reference sequence). V was trimmed by 4 bases and J by 4 bases, leaving 16 bases between them. The CDR3 loop reads CASSSNTQFLYGYTF. The CDR3 nucleotides are TGTGCCAGCAGCTCCAACACACAGTTTCTCTATGGCTACACCTTC.

The rearrangement joins TRBV30 to TRBJ1-5; 7 nucleotides line up with TRBD1. The V and J ends lost 1 base and 4 bases, in that order; junction bases with no gene match: 7. The CDR3 consists of 15 residues. Looked up from germline, CDR1 is GTSNPN and CDR2 is SVGIG (reference sequence). The CDR3 reads CAWSDGTEINQPQHF. For the CDR3, the DNA is TGTGCCTGGAGTGACGGGACAGAGATTAATCAGCCCCAGCATTTT. The full variable domain, completed using reference TRBV30 and TRBJ1-5, is SQTIHQWPATLVQPVGSPLSLECTVEGTSNPNLYWYRQAAGRGLQLLFYSVGIGQISSEVPQNLSASRPQDRQFILSSKKLLLSDSGFYLCAWSDGTEINQPQHFGDGTRLSIL.

This clone was detected only once. This chain connects TRBV7-8 to TRBJ1-5; D possibly corresponds to TRBD1 (6 bases). Germline-derived CDR1 and CDR2 are SGHVS and FQNEAQ. The CDR3 is made up of 13 amino acids. The CDR3 DNA follows: TGTGCTTCGTCAGGGGATAGCAATCAGCCCCAGCATTTT. This encodes CASSGDSNQPQHF.

The rearrangement joins TRBV4-2 to TRBJ2-7, with a tentative D call TRBD1 (6 bases). The germline V and J ends were trimmed by 0 bases and 3 bases, with 15 bases remaining between them. This CDR3 spans 16 amino acids. The germline V gene has CDR1 LGHNA and CDR2 YNFKEQ. The CDR3 DNA is TGTGCCAGCAGCCAAGATATTGGCAGGGGAGACTACGAGCAGTACTTC. Its translation is CASSQDIGRGDYEQYF.